This record concerns one T cell receptor (beta chain) sequence. Its antigen is not known. Compared with germline, one end of the junction differs, possibly owing to a read error. With a J-beta primer mix and a sample-barcoded 5' primer, a second PCR ran about 7 to 11 cycles. Tags on each cDNA molecule came from a template-switch adaptor with 12 random nucleotides. TCRdb fed the 5' RACE reads into MiXCR, producing one record per CDR3 protein. Among roughly 1.5 million distinct CDR3 sequences listed, about 45% were seen once. This specimen belongs to a study of blood T cells in healthy people across ages. The study, taken as a whole, reports: Roughly linear age-related decline in beta diversity appeared, significant by age 40.

CDR1 and CDR2 from the germline V gene are SEHNR and FQNEAQ (reference sequence). The CDR3 spans 14 residues. This chain links TRBV7-9 with TRBJ1-6; D unresolved. The material sequenced was blood. The clonotype was recovered from a woman aged 18 to 35 in good health. The CDR3 region has the DNA TGTGCCTGCAGCCCCGACACCGTCAGTTCACCCCTCCACTTT. This gives the protein CACSPDTVSSPLHF.